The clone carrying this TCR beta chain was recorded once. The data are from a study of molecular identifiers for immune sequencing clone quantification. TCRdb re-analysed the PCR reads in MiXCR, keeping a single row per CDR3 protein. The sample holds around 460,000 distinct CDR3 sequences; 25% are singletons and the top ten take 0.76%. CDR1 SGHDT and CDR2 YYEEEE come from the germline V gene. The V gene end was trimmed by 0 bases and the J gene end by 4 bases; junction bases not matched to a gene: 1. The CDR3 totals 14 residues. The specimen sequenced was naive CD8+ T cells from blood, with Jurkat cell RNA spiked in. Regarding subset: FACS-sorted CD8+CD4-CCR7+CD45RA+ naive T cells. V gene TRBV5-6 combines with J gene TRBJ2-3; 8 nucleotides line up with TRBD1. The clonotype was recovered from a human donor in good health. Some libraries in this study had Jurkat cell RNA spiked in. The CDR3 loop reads CASSLATGADTQYF. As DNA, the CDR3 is TGTGCCAGCAGCTTGGCGACAGGGGCAGATACGCAGTATTTT.